This T cell receptor beta chain was sequenced during a study of blood T cell repertoires in COVID-19. Turning to the study itself: COVID-19 samples, acute and convalescent, were from the United States, Italy and Spain. In each case, the material was cDNA or gDNA derived from T cells, B-cell-depleted T cells, or PBMCs.

Ages ranged from about 18 to 89 years, with residence in about 24 US areas. Germline V lookup: CDR1 SGDLS, CDR2 YYNGEE. The CDR3 runs 15 residues. V was cut by 4 bases and J by 2 bases, with 14 bases left in between. Original processing notes: Amplified reference gene primers provided the basis for estimating nucleated cell counts. The data were produced by immunoSEQ multiplex PCR, yet TCRdb's version contains in-frame clones alone and is incomplete. The V and J calls and clone size are taken from that table; D and trimming were inferred from the DNA. The sample lists about 200,000 clones, around 85% occurring once.

Sequenced sample: PBMCs or T cells enriched from blood (not recorded which). The sequence was obtained from a woman aged 40-49 years with acute COVID-19. The chain joins TRBV9 to TRBJ2-3; TRBD1 is a possible D gene (6 bases). As DNA, the CDR3 is TGTGCCAGCAGCCCTTTCGGGACAACCACAGATACGCAGTATTTT. It encodes CASSPFGTTTDTQYF.